Presented here are 18 T cell receptor beta chains from one specimen sequenced in a study of shared clonotypes between healthy human individuals. TCRdb keeps only in-frame clones here, not all; method: immunoSEQ multiplex PCR. The sample yields hundreds of thousands of clones, roughly 98% seen once. As defined, naive CD8 cells were CD45RO-negative and positively selected for CCR7, with terminally differentiated effector memory CD45RA+ cells excluded. Material: naive CD8+ T cells sorted from blood. The receptors originated from a man aged 30 to 39 in good health.

This chain links TRBV7-9 with TRBJ1-1; tentative D call: TRBD1 (5 bases). CDR3 size: 14 residues. Germline loops: CDR1 SEHNR, CDR2 FQNEAQ (reference sequence). Trimming removed 6 bases from V and 0 bases from J, with 11 bases in between. CDR3 in DNA: TGTGCCAGCAGTTCGCGACAGATGAACACTGAAGCTTTCTTT. It translates to CASSSRQMNTEAFF.

Regarding this clone: Distinct nucleotide sequences in the sample also encode this CDR3. V gene TRBV28 combines with J gene TRBJ2-7; TRBD1 aligns across 7 bases. CDR1 and CDR2 (germline): MDHEN, SYDVKM. This CDR3 contains 14 residues. V shed 5 bases and J 1 base; nucleotides not matched to a gene: 5. In nucleotides, the CDR3 is TGTGCCAGCAGTCCGACAGGGAATTCCTACGAGCAGTACTTC. Translating gives CASSPTGNSYEQYF.

V is TRBV30 and J is TRBJ2-3, with 8 bases identical to TRBD1. This CDR3 comprises 15 residues. V was pared by 2 bases and J by 3 bases, with 7 bases of the junction left unmatched. Germline-derived CDR1 and CDR2 are GTSNPN and SVGIG (reference sequence). The CDR3, as DNA: TGTGCCTGGAGTACCCAGGGGGCTTTGACAGATACGCAGTATTTT. Residues: CAWSTQGALTDTQYF.

The chain links TRBV2 to TRBJ1-1; D not certain. This CDR3 is built from 15 residues. Germline CDR1 reads SNHLY; CDR2 reads FYNNEI. V lost 2 bases, J lost 0 bases, and 10 bases lay in between. CDR3 loop: CASSESVGLNTEAFF. The CDR3 DNA is TGTGCCAGCAGTGAATCTGTAGGGCTGAACACTGAAGCTTTCTTT.

The V and J genes are TRBV7-9 and TRBJ1-4, with D unresolved. Germline loops: CDR1 SEHNR, CDR2 FQNEAQ (reference sequence). Trimming took 7 bases from V and 5 from J, leaving 8 bases between them. There are 12 residues in the CDR3. The CDR3 sequence is CASNGRNEKLFF. Here the CDR3 DNA reads TGTGCCAGCAACGGAAGGAATGAAAAACTGTTTTTT.

Worth noting for this clone: At the DNA level, this CDR3 is encoded by other sequences in the same sample as well. The chain couples TRBV30 to TRBJ1-1; 7 nucleotides line up with TRBD1. From germline, CDR1 is GTSNPN and CDR2 SVGIG (reference sequence). J was trimmed by 5 bases and V by 5 bases; bases with no gene match: 5. The CDR3 runs to 12 residues. CDR3 DNA sequence: TGTGCCTGGTCAGGGGGGGGAACTGAAGCTTTCTTT. This gives the protein CAWSGGGTEAFF.

The rearrangement joins TRBV29-1 to TRBJ2-7; 9 nucleotides agree with TRBD2. The germline V gene has CDR1 SQVTM and CDR2 ANQGSEA. V lost 2 bases and J lost 4; bases outside the gene matches: 6. The CDR3 runs 14 residues. The CDR3 region is CSVERREGEYEQYF. The CDR3 DNA sequence: TGCAGCGTTGAAAGGCGGGAGGGCGAATACGAGCAGTACTTC.

The chain joins TRBV27 to TRBJ1-2, with D unclear. V lost 0 bases, J lost 0 bases, and 14 bases lay in between. CDR1 and CDR2 from the germline V gene are MNHEY and SMNVEV (reference sequence). The CDR3 has 17 amino acids. The CDR3: CASSLSGLGAPNYGYTF. The CDR3 region has the DNA TGTGCCAGCAGTTTATCAGGGCTGGGCGCGCCTAACTATGGCTACACCTTC.

The chain employs TRBV29-1 and TRBJ1-2; D gene unclear. CDR1 and CDR2 from the germline V gene are SQVTM and ANQGSEA. V lost 1 base and J lost 4, with 10 bases in between. This CDR3 contains 13 residues. CDR3 residues: CSVEVPDPYGYTF. CDR3 bases: TGCAGCGTTGAAGTTCCGGACCCCTATGGCTACACCTTC.

The CDR3 DNA follows: TGTGCCAGCAGCCAAGAAAGCCTAGTAGGGTCTAATGAAAAACTGTTTTTT. Translation gives CASSQESLVGSNEKLFF. This chain joins TRBV4-2 and TRBJ1-4, with D unresolved. Trimming took off 0 bases at V and 3 bases at J, with 14 bases between the two ends. Germline V CDR1 and CDR2: LGHNA, YNFKEQ. This CDR3 comprises 17 residues.

The chain employs TRBV27 and TRBJ2-7; no reliable D call. The V gene's germline CDR1 is MNHEY and CDR2 SMNVEV (reference sequence). The V gene lost 2 bases and the J gene lost 0 bases, with 8 bases spanning the gap. The CDR3 sequence is 14 residues long. The CDR3 region has the DNA TGTGCCAGCAGTTTAAGGGCAAGCTCCTACGAGCAGTACTTC. Translating it yields CASSLRASSYEQYF.

V gene TRBV7-9 combines with J gene TRBJ2-7; D possibly corresponds to TRBD2 (6 bases). The CDR3 is 14 amino acids. Germline CDR1 reads SEHNR; CDR2 reads FQNEAQ (reference sequence). V was pared by 3 bases and J by 2 bases, with 11 bases between. DNA for the CDR3: TGTGCCAGCAGCTTTAGGACTACAGCCTACGAGCAGTACTTC. This encodes CASSFRTTAYEQYF.

The table lists this clone with a count of one. The rearrangement links TRBV4-3 to TRBJ2-2; D remains ambiguous. Looked up from germline, CDR1 is LGHNA and CDR2 is YSLEER. The CDR3 has 15 residues. V lost 0 bases to trimming and J lost 4 bases, with 9 bases between them. The CDR3 spells CASSQDLRSTGELFF. The DNA of the CDR3 is TGCGCCAGCAGCCAAGATCTACGGAGCACCGGGGAGCTGTTTTTT.

About this clone itself: Other DNA sequences from this sample encode an identical CDR3 as well. This chain links TRBV29-1 with TRBJ2-1; D ambiguous. This CDR3 comprises 12 residues. V was pared by 2 bases and J by 3 bases, with 5 bases between. Looked up from germline, CDR1 is SQVTM and CDR2 is ANQGSEA. CDR3 sequence: CSVETDYNEQFF. Here the CDR3 DNA reads TGCAGCGTTGAAACCGACTACAATGAGCAGTTCTTC.

The rearrangement links TRBV19 to TRBJ1-1; D unclear. The CDR3 loop spans 11 amino acids. Per the germline V gene, CDR1 is LNHDA and CDR2 is SQIVND (reference sequence). V lost 5 bases to trimming and J lost 3 bases, with 4 bases between them. The CDR3 loop reads CASSSHTEAFF. CDR3 in DNA: TGTGCCAGTAGTTCCCACACTGAAGCTTTCTTT.

V gene TRBV7-8 combines with J gene TRBJ2-1; TRBD2 agrees at 7 bases. This CDR3 contains 11 residues. The germline CDR1 and CDR2 sequences are SGHVS and FQNEAQ. Trimming cost V 5 bases and J 13 bases; bases outside gene matches: 5. CDR3 protein: CASSPSGKQFF. The CDR3, as DNA: TGTGCCAGCAGCCCTAGCGGTAAACAGTTCTTC.

This chain uses TRBV18 with TRBJ2-5; no firm D call. Trimming took off 1 base at V and 1 base at J, with 7 bases between the two ends. CDR1 is KGHSH and CDR2 is LQKENI in the germline V gene. CDR3 length: 14 amino acids. The CDR3 reads CASSPQGSQETQYF. CDR3 coding DNA: TGTGCCAGCTCACCACAGGGTAGCCAAGAGACCCAGTACTTC.

The chain carries TRBV27 and TRBJ1-1; no definite D call. The germline V gene has CDR1 MNHEY and CDR2 SMNVEV (reference sequence). The CDR3 loop spans 12 amino acids. V was shortened by 6 bases and J by 12 bases, with 17 bases between the two germline ends. Written as DNA, the CDR3 is TGTGCCAGCAGCCGAATCCCTCCCCCAACTTTCTTT. Translating gives CASSRIPPPTFF.